This T cell receptor beta chain came from a study of shared clonotypes between healthy human individuals. Study-level findings and limits: Some naive CD4 clonotypes, roughly 5%, turned up in common across several donors.

Comment on this clone: Its antigen is not identified.

CDR1 MGHRA and CDR2 YSYEKL come from the germline V gene. Trimming left V 0 bases short and J 0 bases short, with 12 bases between. This CDR3 region has 16 residues. TCRdb's copy holds only in-frame clones and misses some; the assay was immunoSEQ multiplex PCR. The top ten clones hold 0.11% of a sample with a few hundred thousand clones, around 95% of them seen once. Naive CD8 populations comprised CD45RO-negative cells positively selected for CCR7, excluding terminally differentiated effector memory CD45RA+ cells. Among the donors, all were Caucasian adults who lived in Nashville, Tennessee. This clonotype originated in a woman younger than 45 in good health. This chain connects TRBV4-1 to TRBJ2-7; tentative D call: TRBD2 (6 bases). The sample comprised naive CD8+ T cells sorted from blood. This CDR3 is CASSQDPSGLSYEQYF. CDR3 nucleotide sequence: TGCGCCAGCAGCCAAGATCCGAGCGGGCTCTCCTACGAGCAGTACTTC.